This T cell receptor beta chain was documented in a study of early stage breast cancer tumors. Study-wide results and limits: Compared with adjacent normal breast, tumors showed about 2.5-fold denser, more clonal T cells.

Profiled with immunoSEQ multiplex PCR; TCRdb holds only in-frame clones, not every one. The data hold about 46,000 clones, with 78% observed a single time. CDR3 length equals 12 residues. V shed 7 bases and J shed 3 bases, with 10 bases lying between them. Germline V gene data show CDR1 as MNHEY and CDR2 as SVGAGI. This clone was counted a single time. The antigen is unknown. The clonotype comes from a person aged 35-55 years with breast cancer. This sequence joins TRBV6-5 and TRBJ2-7, with D tentatively TRBD1 or TRBD2 (5 bases each). The sample was blood. CDR3 sequence reads: CASMGPHYEQYF. The CDR3 bases are TGTGCCAGCATGGGACCCCACTACGAGCAGTACTTC.